This TCR beta chain was documented in a study of T-cell memory formation after mild COVID-19. Each CDR3 protein is one row after TCRdb ran MiXCR on the 5' RACE reads. The table lists roughly 300,000 distinct CDR3 sequences, over 7% of them singletons. V was cut by 0 bases and J by 9 bases, with 10 bases left in between. The CDR3 loop spans 13 amino acids. Looked up from germline, CDR1 is SGDLS and CDR2 is YYNGEE. This clonotype was counted a few times. Sequencing was done on a sample of PBMCs or a T cell subset sorted from them (not recorded which). The chain couples TRBV9 to TRBJ2-1; D call uncertain. This sequence was found in a man aged 18 to 30 who had mild COVID-19 (a few samples of this study predate the infection). Cell type and time point are not known. The CDR3 DNA follows: TGTGCCAGCAGCGTAGCCCCCTCCAGTGAGCAGTTCTTC. This gives the protein CASSVAPSSEQFF.